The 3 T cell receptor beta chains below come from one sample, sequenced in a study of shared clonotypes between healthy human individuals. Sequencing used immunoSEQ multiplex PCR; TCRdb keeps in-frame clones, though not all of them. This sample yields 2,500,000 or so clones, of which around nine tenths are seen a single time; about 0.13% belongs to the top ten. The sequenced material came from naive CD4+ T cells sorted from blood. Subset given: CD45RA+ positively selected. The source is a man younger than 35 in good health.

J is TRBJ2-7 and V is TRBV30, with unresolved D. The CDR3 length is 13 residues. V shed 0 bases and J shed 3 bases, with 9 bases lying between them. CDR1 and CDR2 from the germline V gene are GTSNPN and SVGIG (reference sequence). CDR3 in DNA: TGTGCCTGGAGTGTATCCCCGATCTACGAGCAGTACTTC. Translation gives CAWSVSPIYEQYF.

The CDR3 sequence: CASIGHVGSPLHF. DNA of the CDR3: TGTGCCAGCATTGGACACGTCGGTTCACCCCTCCACTTT. The genes are TRBV2 and TRBJ1-6, with D possibly being TRBD1 (5 bases). This CDR3 has 13 amino acids. Per germline, CDR1 SNHLY and CDR2 FYNNEI. With 7 bases removed from V and 9 bases from J, the gap between germline ends came to 13 bases.

The CDR3 reads CASSAGTSGGYNEQFF. The CDR3 DNA follows: TGTGCCAGCAGCGCTGGGACTAGCGGGGGGTACAATGAGCAGTTCTTC. This chain joins TRBV5-4 and TRBJ2-1; 15 bases are shared with TRBD2. Germline CDR1 SGHNT, CDR2 YYREEE (reference sequence). This CDR3 is built from 16 residues. V shed 4 bases, J shed 4 bases, and the junction held 3 bases outside the gene matches.